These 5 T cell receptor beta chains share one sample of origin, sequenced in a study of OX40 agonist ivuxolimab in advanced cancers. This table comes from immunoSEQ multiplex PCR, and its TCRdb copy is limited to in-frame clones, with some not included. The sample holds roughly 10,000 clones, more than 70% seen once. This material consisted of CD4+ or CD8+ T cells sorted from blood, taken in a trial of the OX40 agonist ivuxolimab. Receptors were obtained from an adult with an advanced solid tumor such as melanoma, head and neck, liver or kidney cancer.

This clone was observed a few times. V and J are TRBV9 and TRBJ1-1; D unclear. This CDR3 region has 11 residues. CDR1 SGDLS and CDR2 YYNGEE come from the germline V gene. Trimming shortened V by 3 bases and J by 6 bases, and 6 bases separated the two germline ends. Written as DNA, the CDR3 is TGTGCCAGCAGCGGTATCGCTGAAGCTTTCTTT. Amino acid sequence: CASSGIAEAFF.

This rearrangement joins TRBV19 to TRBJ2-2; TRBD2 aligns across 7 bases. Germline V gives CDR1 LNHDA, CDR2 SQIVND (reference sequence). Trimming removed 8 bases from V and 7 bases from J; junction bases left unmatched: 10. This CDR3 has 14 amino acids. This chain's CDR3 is CASRGVMRVGELFF. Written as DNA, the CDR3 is TGTGCCAGTCGGGGGGTGATGAGGGTCGGGGAGCTGTTTTTT.

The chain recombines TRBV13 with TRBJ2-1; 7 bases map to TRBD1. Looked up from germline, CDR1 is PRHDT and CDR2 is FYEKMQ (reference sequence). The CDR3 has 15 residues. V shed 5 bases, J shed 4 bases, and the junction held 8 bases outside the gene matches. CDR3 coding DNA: TGTGCCAGCAGCCCACCCCGGACAGGTTACAATGAGCAGTTCTTC. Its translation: CASSPPRTGYNEQFF.

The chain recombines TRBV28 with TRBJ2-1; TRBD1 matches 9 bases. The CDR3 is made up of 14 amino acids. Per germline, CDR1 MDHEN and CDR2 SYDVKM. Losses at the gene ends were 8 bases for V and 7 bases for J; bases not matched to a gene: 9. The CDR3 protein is CASGTGGLLNEQFF. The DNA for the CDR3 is TGTGCCAGCGGTACAGGGGGCTTGTTAAATGAGCAGTTCTTC.

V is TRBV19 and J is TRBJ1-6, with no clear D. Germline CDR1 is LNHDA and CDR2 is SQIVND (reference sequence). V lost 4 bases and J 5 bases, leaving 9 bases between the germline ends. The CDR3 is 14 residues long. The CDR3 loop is CASSSTPDNSPLHF. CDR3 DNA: TGTGCCAGTAGTAGTACTCCAGATAATTCACCCCTCCACTTT.